This TCR beta chain was observed in a study of blood T cell repertoires in COVID-19. This clone was seen only a few times. Looked up from germline, CDR1 is MNHNS and CDR2 is SASEGT. This CDR3 comprises 16 residues. V was shortened by 1 base and J by 4 bases, with 13 bases between the two germline ends. Original methodology: For nucleated cells, counts were estimated from reference gene primer amplification. Measured with immunoSEQ multiplex PCR; TCRdb has only the in-frame clones, and not every one. Clone size and V and J calls were adopted from that table, with D and trimming inferred from the DNA. Of about 190,000 clones listed, roughly 89% are singletons.

The sample was peripheral blood. The chain carries TRBV6-1 and TRBJ2-2, with a weak D call TRBD1 (6 bases). This receptor was identified in a woman aged 18-29 years who had recovered from COVID-19. CDR3 nucleotide sequence: TGTGCCAGCAGTGAAGTAGGGGGTTCGGGCACCGGGGAGCTGTTTTTT. Its protein product is CASSEVGGSGTGELFF.